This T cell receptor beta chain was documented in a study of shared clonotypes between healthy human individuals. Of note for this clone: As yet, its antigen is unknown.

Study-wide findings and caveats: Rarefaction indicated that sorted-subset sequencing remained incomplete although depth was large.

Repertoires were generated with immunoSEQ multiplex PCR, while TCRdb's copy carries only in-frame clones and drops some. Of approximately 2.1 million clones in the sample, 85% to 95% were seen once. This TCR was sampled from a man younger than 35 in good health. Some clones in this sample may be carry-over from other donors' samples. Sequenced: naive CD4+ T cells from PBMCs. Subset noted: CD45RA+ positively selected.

This chain's CDR3 is CARNQGGNSPLHF. In DNA, the CDR3 is TGTGCCAGAAATCAAGGCGGTAATTCACCCCTCCACTTT. This rearrangement joins TRBV30 to TRBJ1-6; D ambiguous. The CDR3 runs 13 residues. The V end was cut by 8 bases, the J end by 6 bases, with 14 bases between. CDR1 GTSNPN and CDR2 SVGIG come from the germline V gene (reference sequence).